This TCR beta chain was recovered during a study of cytomegalovirus exposure and HLA in healthy donors. Findings of the study overall: A later analysis found most CMV-associated TCR beta chains apparently HLA-restricted.

On this clone: Its specificity is unknown.

This PCR relied on a set of 60 Vbeta primers and 13 Jbeta primers. The assay was immunoSEQ multiplex PCR, and TCRdb's table has in-frame clones only and misses some. The sample contains 200,000 to 250,000 clones, roughly 79% of which appear only once. Those who donated were healthy bone marrow donors. The clonotype originates from a woman between 40 and 55 years old in good health and CMV-seronegative. The sample comprised PBMCs.

CDR3 residues: CASSLAGRAYEQYF. In DNA form, the CDR3 reads TGTGCCAGCAGCTTAGCGGGCAGGGCCTACGAGCAGTACTTC. The chain joins TRBV7-9 to TRBJ2-7; perhaps TRBD1 as D (5 bases). This CDR3 has 14 amino acids. The V gene lost 0 bases and the J gene lost 2 bases, with 8 bases spanning the gap. Germline V gene data show CDR1 as SEHNR and CDR2 as FQNEAQ (reference sequence).